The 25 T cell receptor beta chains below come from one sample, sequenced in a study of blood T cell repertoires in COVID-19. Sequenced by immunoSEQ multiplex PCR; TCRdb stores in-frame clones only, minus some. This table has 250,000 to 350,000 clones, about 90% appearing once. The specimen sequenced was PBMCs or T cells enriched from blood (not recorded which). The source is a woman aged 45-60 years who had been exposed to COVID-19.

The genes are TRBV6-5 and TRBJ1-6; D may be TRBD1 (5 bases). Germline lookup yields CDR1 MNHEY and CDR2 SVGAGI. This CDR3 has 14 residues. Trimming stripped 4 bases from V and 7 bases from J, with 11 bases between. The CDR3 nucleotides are TGTGCCAGCAGTTTTCAGGGAACCAATTCACCCCTCCACTTT. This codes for CASSFQGTNSPLHF.

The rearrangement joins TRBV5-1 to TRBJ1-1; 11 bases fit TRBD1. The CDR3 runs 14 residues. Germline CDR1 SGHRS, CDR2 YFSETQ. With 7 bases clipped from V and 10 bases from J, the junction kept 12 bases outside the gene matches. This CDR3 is CASVPSDRGRGAFF. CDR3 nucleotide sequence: TGCGCCAGCGTCCCTTCGGACAGGGGGCGTGGAGCTTTCTTT. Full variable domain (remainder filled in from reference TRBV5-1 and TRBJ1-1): KAGVTQTPRYLIKTRGQQVTLSCSPISGHRSVSWYQQTPGQGLQFLFEYFSETQRNKGNFPGRFSGRQFSNSRSEMNVSTLELGDSALYLCASVPSDRGRGAFFGQGTRLTVV.

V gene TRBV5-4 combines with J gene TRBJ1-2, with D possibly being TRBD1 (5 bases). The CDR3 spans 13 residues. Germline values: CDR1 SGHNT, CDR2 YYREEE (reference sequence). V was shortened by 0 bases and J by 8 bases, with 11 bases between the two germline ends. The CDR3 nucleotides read TGTGCCAGCAGCTTGGTAGGGGTCGGCGGCTACACCTTC. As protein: CASSLVGVGGYTF.

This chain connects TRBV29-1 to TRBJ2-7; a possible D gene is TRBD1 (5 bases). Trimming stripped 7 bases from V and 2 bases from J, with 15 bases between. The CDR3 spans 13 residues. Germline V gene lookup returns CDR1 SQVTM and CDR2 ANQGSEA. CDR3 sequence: CSAILTGTYEQYF. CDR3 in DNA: TGCAGCGCCATACTTACAGGAACCTACGAGCAGTACTTC.

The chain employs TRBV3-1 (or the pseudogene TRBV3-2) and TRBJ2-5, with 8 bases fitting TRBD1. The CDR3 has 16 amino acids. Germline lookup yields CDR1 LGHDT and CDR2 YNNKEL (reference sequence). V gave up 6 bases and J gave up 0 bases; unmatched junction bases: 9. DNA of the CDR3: TGTGCCAGCAGACCCCAGGGGGCGGGGTACCAAGAGACCCAGTACTTC. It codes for CASRPQGAGYQETQYF.

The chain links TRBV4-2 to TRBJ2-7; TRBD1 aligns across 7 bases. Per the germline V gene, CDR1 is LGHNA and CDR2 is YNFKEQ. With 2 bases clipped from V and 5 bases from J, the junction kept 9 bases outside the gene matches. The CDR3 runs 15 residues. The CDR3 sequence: CASSQSPIRGNEQYF. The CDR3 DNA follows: TGTGCCAGCAGCCAATCACCGATCAGGGGGAACGAGCAGTACTTC.

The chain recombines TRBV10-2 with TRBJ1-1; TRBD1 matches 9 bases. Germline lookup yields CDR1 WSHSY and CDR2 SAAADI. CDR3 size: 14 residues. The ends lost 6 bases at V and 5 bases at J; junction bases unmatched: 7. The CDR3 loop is CASSAQGAQTEAFF. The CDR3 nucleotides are TGCGCCAGCAGCGCACAGGGGGCTCAAACTGAAGCTTTCTTT.

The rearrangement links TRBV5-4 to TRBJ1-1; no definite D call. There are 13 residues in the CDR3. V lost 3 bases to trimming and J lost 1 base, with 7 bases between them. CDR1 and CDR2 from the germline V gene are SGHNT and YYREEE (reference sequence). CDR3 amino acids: CASSSRENTEAFF. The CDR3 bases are TGTGCCAGCAGCTCCCGGGAGAACACTGAAGCTTTCTTT.

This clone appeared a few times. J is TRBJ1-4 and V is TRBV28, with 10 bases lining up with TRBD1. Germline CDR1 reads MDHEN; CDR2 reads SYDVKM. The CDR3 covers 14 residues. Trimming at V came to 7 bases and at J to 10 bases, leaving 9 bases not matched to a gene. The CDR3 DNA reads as TGTGCCAGCACCGTGACAGGGGGCCCTGGAAAACTGTTTTTT. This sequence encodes CASTVTGGPGKLFF.

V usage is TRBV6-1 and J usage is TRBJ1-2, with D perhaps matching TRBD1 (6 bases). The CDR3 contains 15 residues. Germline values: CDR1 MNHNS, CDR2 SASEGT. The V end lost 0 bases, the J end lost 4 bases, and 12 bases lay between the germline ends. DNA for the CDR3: TGTGCCAGCAGTGAAGCCGGCAGGGGAACCTATGGCTACACCTTC. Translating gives CASSEAGRGTYGYTF.

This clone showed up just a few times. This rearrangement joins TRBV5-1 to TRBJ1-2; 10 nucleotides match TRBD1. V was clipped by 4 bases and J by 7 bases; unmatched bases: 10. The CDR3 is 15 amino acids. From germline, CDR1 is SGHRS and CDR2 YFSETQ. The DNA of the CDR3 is TGCGCCAGCAGCCCGCCCGGGACAGGGGTTCCTGGCTACACCTTC. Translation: CASSPPGTGVPGYTF. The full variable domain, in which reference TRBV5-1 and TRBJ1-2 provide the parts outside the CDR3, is KAGVTQTPRYLIKTRGQQVTLSCSPISGHRSVSWYQQTPGQGLQFLFEYFSETQRNKGNFPGRFSGRQFSNSRSEMNVSTLELGDSALYLCASSPPGTGVPGYTFGSGTRLTVV.

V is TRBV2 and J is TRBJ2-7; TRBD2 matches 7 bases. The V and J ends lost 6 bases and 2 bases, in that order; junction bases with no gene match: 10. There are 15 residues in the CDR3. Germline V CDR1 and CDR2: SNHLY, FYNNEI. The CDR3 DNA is TGTGCCAGCAGATTGGGACTACTCCTTACCTACGAGCAGTACTTC. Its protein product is CASRLGLLLTYEQYF.

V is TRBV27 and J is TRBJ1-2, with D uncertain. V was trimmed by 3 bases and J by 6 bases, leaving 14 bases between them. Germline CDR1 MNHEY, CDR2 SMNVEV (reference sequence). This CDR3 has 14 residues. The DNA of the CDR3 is TGTGCCAGCAGTTTCCTTGGGCAGGCCGATGGCTACACCTTC. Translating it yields CASSFLGQADGYTF.

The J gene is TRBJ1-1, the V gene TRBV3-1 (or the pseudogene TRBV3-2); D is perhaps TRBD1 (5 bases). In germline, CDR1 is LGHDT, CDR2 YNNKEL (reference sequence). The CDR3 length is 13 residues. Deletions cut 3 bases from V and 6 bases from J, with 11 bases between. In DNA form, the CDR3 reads TGTGCCAGCAGCCAGGGGGGGTACGCTGAAGCTTTCTTT. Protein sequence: CASSQGGYAEAFF.

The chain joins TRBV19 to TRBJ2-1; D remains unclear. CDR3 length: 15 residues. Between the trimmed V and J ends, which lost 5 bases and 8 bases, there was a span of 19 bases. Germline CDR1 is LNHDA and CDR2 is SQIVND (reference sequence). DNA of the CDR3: TGTGCCAGTAGTCCCGACTTCCAAGTCGGCCATGAGCAGTTCTTC. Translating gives CASSPDFQVGHEQFF.

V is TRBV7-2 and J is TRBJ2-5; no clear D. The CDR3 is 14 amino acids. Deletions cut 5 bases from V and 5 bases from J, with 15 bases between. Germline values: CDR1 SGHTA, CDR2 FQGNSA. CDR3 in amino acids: CASSMESYGETQYF. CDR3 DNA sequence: TGTGCCAGCAGCATGGAATCCTACGGGGAGACCCAGTACTTC.

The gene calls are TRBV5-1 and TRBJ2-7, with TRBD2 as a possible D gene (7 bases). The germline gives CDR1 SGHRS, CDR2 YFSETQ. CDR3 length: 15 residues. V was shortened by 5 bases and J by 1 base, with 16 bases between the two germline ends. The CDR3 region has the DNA TGCGCCAGCAGTTTAGGGGGAGGGCAGTCCTACGAGCAGTACTTC. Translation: CASSLGGGQSYEQYF.

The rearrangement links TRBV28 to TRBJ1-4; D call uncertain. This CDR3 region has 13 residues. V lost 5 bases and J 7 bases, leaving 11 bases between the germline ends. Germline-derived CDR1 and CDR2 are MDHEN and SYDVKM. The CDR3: CASSLLRVEKLFF. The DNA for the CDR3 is TGTGCCAGCAGTCTCCTCCGGGTTGAAAAACTGTTTTTT.

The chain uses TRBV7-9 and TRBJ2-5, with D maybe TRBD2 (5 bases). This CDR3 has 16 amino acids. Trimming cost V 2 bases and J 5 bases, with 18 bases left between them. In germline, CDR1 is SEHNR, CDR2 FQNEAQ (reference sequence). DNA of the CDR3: TGTGCCAGCAGCTTAAGATCGACGGGGAGTTTGGAGACCCAGTACTTC. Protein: CASSLRSTGSLETQYF. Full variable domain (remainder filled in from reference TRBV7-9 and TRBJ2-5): DTGVSQNPRHKITKRGQNVTFRCDPISEHNRLYWYRQTLGQGPEFLTYFQNEAQLEKSRLLSDRFSAERPKGSFSTLEIQRTEQGDSAMYLCASSLRSTGSLETQYFGPGTRLLVL.

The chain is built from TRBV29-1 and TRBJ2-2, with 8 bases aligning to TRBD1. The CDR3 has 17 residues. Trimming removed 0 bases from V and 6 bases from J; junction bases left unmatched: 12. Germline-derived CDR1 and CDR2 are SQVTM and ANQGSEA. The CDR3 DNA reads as TGCAGCGTTGAAGACGACAGGGGCCGTTCCCGCCCCGGGGAGCTGTTTTTT. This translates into CSVEDDRGRSRPGELFF.

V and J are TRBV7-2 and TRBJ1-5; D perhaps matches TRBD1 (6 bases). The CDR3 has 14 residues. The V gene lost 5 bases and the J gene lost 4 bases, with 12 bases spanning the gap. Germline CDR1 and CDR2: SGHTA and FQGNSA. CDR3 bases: TGTGCCAGCAGCACCACAGGGATTAATCAGCCCCAGCATTTT. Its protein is CASSTTGINQPQHF.

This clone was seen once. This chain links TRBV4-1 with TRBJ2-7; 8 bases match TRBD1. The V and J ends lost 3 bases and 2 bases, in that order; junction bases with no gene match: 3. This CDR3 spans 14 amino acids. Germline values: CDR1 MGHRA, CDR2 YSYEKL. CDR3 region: CASSQMTGAYEQYF. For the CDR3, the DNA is TGCGCCAGCAGCCAGATGACAGGGGCCTACGAGCAGTACTTC.

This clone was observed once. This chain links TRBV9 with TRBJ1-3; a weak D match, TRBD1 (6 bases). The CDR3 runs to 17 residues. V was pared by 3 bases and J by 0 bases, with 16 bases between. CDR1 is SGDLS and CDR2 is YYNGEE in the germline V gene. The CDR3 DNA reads TGTGCCAGCAGCGCAGATGCACAGGGATCCTCTGGAAACACCATATATTTT. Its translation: CASSADAQGSSGNTIYF.

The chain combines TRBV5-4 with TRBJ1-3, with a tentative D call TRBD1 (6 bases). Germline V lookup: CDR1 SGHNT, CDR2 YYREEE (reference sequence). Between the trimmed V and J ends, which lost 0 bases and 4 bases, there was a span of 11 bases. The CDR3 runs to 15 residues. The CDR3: CASSLAMDRGNTIYF. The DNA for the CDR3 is TGTGCCAGCAGCTTGGCGATGGACAGAGGAAACACCATATATTTT.

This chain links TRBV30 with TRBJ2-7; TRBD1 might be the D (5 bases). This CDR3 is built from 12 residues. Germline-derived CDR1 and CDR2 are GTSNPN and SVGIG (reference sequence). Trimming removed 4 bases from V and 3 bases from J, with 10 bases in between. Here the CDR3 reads CAWTGSFYEQYF. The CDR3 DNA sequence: TGTGCCTGGACAGGGTCGTTCTACGAGCAGTACTTC.